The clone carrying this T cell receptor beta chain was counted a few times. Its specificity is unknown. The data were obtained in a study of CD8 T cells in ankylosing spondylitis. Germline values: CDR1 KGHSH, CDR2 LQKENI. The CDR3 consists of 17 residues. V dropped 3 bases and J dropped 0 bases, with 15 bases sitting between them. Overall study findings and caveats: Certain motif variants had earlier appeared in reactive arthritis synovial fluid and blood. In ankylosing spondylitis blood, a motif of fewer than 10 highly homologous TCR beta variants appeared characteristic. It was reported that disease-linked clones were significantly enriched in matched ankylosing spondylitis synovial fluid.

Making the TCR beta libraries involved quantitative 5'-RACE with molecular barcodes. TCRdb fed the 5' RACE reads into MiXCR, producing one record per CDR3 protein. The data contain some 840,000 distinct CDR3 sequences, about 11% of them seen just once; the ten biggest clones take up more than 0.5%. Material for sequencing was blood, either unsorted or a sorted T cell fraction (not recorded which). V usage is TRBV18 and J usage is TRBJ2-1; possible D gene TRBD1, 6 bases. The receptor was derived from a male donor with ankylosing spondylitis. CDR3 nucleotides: TGTGCCAGCTCACCTCCAATAGGACAGAGCTCCTACAATGAGCAGTTCTTC. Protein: CASSPPIGQSSYNEQFF.